This paragraph reports one T cell receptor beta chain. Data came from immunoSEQ multiplex PCR; TCRdb stores just in-frame clones and leaves some out. The sample includes 35,000 to 45,000 clones, roughly 88% of them seen just once. Trimming took 1 base from V and 1 from J, leaving 15 bases between them. Germline CDR1 SGHVS, CDR2 FNYEAQ. CDR3 size: 17 residues. The data belong to a study of T cell changes during pregnancy in multiple sclerosis. The starting material was CD8+ T cells from peripheral blood mononuclear cells, obtained in the first trimester of pregnancy. This chain connects TRBV7-6 to TRBJ2-3; D is ambiguous. The sequence came from a female donor with multiple sclerosis, enrolled in a pregnancy study. The CDR3, as DNA: TGTGCCAGCAGCTTAGTACCCGCCCCGGTTGGCACAGATACGCAGTATTTT. This encodes CASSLVPAPVGTDTQYF.